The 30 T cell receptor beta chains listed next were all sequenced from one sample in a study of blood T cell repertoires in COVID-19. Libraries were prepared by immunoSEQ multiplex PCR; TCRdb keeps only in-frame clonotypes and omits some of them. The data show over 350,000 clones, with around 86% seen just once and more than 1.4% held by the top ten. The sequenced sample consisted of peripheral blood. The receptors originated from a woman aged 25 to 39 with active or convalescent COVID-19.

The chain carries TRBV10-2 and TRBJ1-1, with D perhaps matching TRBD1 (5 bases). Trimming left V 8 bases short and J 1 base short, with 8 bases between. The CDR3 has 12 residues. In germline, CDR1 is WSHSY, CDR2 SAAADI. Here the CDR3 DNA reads TGCGCCAGCGTTGGACAGAACACTGAAGCTTTCTTT. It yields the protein CASVGQNTEAFF.

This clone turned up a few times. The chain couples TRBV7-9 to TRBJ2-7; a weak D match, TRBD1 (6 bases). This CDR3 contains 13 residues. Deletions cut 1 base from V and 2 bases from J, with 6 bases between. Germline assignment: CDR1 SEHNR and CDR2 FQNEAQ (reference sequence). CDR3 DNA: TGTGCCAGCAGCTTAGGGGACACCTACGAGCAGTACTTC. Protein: CASSLGDTYEQYF. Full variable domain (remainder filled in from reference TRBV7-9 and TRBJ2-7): DTGVSQNPRHKITKRGQNVTFRCDPISEHNRLYWYRQTLGQGPEFLTYFQNEAQLEKSRLLSDRFSAERPKGSFSTLEIQRTEQGDSAMYLCASSLGDTYEQYFGPGTRLTVT.

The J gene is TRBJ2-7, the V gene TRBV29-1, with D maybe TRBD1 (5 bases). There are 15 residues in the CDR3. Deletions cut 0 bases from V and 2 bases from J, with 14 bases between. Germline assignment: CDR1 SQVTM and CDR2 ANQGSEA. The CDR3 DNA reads TGCAGCGTTGAAGAGAACAGGCGGTCCACCTACGAGCAGTACTTC. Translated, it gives CSVEENRRSTYEQYF.

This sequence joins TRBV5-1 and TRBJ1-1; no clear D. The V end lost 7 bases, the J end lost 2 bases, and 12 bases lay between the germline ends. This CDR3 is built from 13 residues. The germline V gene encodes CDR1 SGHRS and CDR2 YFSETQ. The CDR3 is CASYDEGNTEAFF. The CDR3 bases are TGCGCCAGCTACGACGAGGGTAACACTGAAGCTTTCTTT.

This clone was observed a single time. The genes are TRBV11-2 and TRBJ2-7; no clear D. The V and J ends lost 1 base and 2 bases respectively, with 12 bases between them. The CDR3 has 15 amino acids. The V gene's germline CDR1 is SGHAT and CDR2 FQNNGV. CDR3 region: CASSLGEDGAYEQYF. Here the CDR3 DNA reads TGTGCCAGCAGCTTAGGAGAAGATGGAGCCTACGAGCAGTACTTC.

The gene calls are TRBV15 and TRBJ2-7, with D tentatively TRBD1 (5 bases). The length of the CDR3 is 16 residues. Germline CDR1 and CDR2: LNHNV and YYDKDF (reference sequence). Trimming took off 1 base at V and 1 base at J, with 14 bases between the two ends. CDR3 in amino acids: CATSRGKQEFSYEQYF. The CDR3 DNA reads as TGTGCCACCAGCAGAGGGAAACAGGAATTTTCCTACGAGCAGTACTTC.

CDR3 region: CASSYSLAELYEQYF. The CDR3, as DNA: TGTGCCAGCAGTTATTCACTAGCGGAACTCTACGAGCAGTACTTC. V and J are TRBV6-5 and TRBJ2-7, with 8 bases aligning to TRBD2. The CDR3 loop spans 15 amino acids. Germline CDR1 and CDR2: MNHEY and SVGAGI. V shed 3 bases and J 3 bases; nucleotides not matched to a gene: 7.

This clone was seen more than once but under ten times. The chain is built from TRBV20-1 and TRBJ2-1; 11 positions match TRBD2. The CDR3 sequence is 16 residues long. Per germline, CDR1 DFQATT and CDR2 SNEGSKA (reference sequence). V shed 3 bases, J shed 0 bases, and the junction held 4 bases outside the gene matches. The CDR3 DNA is TGCAGTGCTAGTGGGGGACTAGCGGTCTCCTACAATGAGCAGTTCTTC. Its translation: CSASGGLAVSYNEQFF.

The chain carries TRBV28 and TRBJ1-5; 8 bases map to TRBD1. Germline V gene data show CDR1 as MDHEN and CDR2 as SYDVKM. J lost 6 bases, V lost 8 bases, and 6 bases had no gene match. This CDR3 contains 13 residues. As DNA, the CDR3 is TGTGCCAGCGGACAGGGAAGGACTCAGCCCCAGCATTTT. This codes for CASGQGRTQPQHF.

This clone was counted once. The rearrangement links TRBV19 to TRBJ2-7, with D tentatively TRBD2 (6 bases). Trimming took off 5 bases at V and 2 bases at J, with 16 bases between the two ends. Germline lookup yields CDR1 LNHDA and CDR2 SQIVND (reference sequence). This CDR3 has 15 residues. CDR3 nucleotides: TGTGCCAGTAGTCCTAGCGCTACTAGAACCTACGAGCAGTACTTC. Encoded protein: CASSPSATRTYEQYF.

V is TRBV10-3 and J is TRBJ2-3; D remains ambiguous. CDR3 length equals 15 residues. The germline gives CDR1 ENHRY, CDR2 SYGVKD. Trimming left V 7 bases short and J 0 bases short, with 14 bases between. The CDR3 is CAINSDAASTDTQYF. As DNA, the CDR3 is TGTGCCATCAACTCAGACGCGGCTAGCACAGATACGCAGTATTTT.

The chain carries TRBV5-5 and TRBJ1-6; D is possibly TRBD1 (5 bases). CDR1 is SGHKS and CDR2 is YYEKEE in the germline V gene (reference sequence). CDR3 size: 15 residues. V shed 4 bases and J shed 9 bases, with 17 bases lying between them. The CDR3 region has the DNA TGTGCCAGCAGCCAGGGAGAGCGGGGTACTTCACCCCTCCACTTT. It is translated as CASSQGERGTSPLHF.

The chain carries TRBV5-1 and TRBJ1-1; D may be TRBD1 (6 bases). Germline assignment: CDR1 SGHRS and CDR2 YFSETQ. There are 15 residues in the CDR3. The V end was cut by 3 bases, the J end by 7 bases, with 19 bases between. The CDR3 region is CASSSERGGADEAFF. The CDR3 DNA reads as TGCGCCAGCAGCTCTGAACGAGGGGGAGCGGATGAAGCTTTCTTT.

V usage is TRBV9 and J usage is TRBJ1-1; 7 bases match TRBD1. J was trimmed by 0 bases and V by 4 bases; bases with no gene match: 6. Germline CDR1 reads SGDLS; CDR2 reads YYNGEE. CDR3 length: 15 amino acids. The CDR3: CASSPSGGMNTEAFF. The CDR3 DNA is TGTGCCAGCAGCCCCTCAGGGGGTATGAACACTGAAGCTTTCTTT.

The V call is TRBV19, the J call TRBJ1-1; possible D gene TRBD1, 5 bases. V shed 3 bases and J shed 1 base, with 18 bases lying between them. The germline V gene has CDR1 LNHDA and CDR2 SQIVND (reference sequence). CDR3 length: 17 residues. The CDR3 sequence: CASSIWGDHLTNTEAFF. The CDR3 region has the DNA TGTGCCAGTAGTATTTGGGGGGACCATCTTACGAACACTGAAGCTTTCTTT.

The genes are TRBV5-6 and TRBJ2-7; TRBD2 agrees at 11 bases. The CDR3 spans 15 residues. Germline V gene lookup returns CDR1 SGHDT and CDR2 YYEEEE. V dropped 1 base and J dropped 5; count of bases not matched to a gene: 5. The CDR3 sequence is CASSLLAGGPNEQYF. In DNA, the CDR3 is TGTGCCAGCAGCTTGCTAGCGGGAGGTCCCAACGAGCAGTACTTC.

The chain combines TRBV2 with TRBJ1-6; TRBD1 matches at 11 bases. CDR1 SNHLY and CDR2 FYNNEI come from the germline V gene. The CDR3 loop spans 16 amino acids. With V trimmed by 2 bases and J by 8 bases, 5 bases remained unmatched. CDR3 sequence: CASSERLGQGDSPLHF. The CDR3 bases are TGTGCCAGCAGTGAACGTTTGGGACAGGGGGATTCACCCCTCCACTTT.

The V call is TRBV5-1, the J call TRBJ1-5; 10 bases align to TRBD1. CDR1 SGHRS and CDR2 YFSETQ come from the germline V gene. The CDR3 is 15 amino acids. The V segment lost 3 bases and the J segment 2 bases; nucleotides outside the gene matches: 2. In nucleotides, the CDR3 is TGCGCCAGCAGCTCTGGGACAGGGGGCAATCAGCCCCAGCATTTT. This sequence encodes CASSSGTGGNQPQHF.

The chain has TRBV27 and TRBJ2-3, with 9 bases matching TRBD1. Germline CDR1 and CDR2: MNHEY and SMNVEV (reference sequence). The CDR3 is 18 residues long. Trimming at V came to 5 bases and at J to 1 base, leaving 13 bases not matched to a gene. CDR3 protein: CASSPYPQQGAGTDTQYF. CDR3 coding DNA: TGTGCCAGCAGTCCCTATCCCCAACAGGGGGCGGGCACAGATACGCAGTATTTT.

CDR3 in amino acids: CASTPRTGLNSPLHF. The CDR3 coding sequence is TGTGCCAGCACCCCCCGGACAGGGCTTAATTCACCCCTCCACTTT. The chain links TRBV6-2 or TRBV6-3 to TRBJ1-6, with 8 bases lining up with TRBD1. The length of the CDR3 is 15 residues. CDR1 and CDR2 from the germline V gene are MNHEY and SVGEGT. V shed 7 bases, J shed 6 bases, and the junction held 8 bases outside the gene matches.

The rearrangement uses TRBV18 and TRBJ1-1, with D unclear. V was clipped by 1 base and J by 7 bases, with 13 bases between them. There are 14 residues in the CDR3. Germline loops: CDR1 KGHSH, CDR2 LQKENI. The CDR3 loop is CASSPLQEAVEAFF. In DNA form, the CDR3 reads TGTGCCAGCTCACCACTGCAGGAGGCGGTTGAAGCTTTCTTT.

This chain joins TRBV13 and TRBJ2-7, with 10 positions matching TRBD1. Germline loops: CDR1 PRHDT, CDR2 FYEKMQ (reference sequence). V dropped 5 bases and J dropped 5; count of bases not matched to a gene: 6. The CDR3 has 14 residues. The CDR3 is CASSTRQGADEQYF. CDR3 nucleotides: TGTGCCAGCAGCACTCGACAGGGGGCCGACGAGCAGTACTTC.

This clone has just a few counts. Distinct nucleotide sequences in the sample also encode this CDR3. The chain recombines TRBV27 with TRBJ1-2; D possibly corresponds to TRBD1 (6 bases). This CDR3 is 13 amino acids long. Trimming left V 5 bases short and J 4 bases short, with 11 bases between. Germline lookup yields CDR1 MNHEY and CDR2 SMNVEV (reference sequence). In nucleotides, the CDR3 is TGTGCCAGCAGTCTAACAGGGACCTATGGCTACACCTTC. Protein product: CASSLTGTYGYTF.

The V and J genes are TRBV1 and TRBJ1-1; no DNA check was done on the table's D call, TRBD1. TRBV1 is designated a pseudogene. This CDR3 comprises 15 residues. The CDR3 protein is CTSSGHLWQNTEAFF. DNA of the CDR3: TGCACCAGCAGCGGTCATTTGTGGCAGAACACTGAAGCTTTCTTT.

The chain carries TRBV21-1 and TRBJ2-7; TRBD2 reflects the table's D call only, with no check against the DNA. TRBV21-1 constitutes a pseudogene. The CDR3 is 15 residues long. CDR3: CASRWDYLWFYEQYF. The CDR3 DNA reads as TGTGCCAGCCGGTGGGACTACCTGTGGTTCTACGAGCAGTACTTC.

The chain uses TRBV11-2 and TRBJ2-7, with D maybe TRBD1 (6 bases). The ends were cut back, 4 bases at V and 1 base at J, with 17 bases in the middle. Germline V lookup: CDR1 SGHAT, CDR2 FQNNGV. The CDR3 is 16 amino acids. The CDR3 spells CASSSQDRSGSYEQYF. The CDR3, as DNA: TGTGCCAGCAGCTCCCAAGACAGGAGTGGATCCTACGAGCAGTACTTC.

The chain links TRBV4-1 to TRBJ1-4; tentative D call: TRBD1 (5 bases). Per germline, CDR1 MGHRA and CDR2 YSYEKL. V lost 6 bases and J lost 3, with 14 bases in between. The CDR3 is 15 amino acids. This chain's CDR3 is CASRLADRSNEKLFF. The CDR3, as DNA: TGCGCCAGCAGACTGGCTGACAGATCTAATGAAAAACTGTTTTTT.

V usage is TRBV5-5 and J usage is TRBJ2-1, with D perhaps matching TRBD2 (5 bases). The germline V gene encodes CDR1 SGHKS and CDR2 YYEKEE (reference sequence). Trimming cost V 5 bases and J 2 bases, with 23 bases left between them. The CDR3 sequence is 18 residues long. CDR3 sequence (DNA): TGTGCCAGCAGATTGTGGGTTTCGGGCGGGCAAGCCTACAATGAGCAGTTCTTC. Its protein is CASRLWVSGGQAYNEQFF.

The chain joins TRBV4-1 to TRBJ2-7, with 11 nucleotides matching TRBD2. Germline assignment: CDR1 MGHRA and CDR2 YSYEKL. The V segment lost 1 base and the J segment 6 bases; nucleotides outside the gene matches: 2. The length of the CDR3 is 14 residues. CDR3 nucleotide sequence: TGCGCCAGCAGCCAAGGACTAGCGGGAAGCGAGCAGTACTTC. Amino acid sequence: CASSQGLAGSEQYF.

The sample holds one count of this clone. The CDR3 loop is CAVRGSSGGLSYNEQFF. CDR3 coding DNA: TGTGCCGTTCGGGGAAGTAGCGGGGGACTCTCCTACAATGAGCAGTTCTTC. The chain employs TRBV27 and TRBJ2-1; TRBD2 matches 9 bases. This CDR3 spans 17 amino acids. CDR1 MNHEY and CDR2 SMNVEV come from the germline V gene (reference sequence). Trimming removed 11 bases from V and 0 bases from J; junction bases left unmatched: 14.